What follows are 21 T cell receptor beta chains derived from one specimen sequenced in a study of cytomegalovirus exposure and HLA in healthy donors. The study ran its PCR with 60 Vbeta and 13 Jbeta primers. Produced via immunoSEQ multiplex PCR; TCRdb's table is partial and in-frame only. The table records 46,000 or so clones, roughly 63% of them present only once. The specimen sequenced was PBMCs. The receptor source for this set is a man between 60 and 70 years old in good health and CMV-seropositive.

The count of this clone is one. The chain is built from TRBV28 and TRBJ2-1; D perhaps matches TRBD2 (5 bases). The CDR3 is 15 amino acids. Germline V gene lookup returns CDR1 MDHEN and CDR2 SYDVKM. V was clipped by 4 bases and J by 0 bases, with 10 bases between them. The CDR3, as DNA: TGTGCCAGCAGTTCGGACTGGAGCTCCTACAATGAGCAGTTCTTC. Translation: CASSSDWSSYNEQFF. The entire variable domain, with the rest obtained from reference TRBV28 and TRBJ2-1, is as follows: DVKVTQSSRYLVKRTGEKVFLECVQDMDHENMFWYRQDPGLGLRLIYFSYDVKMKEKGDIPEGYSVSREKKERFSLILESASTNQTSMYLCASSSDWSSYNEQFFGPGTRLTVL.

This clone was seen a handful of times. The chain joins TRBV12-1 to TRBJ1-5. TRBV12-1 is labeled a pseudogene. This CDR3 comprises 16 residues. CDR3 sequence (DNA): TGTGCCAGCAGCAAAAGCGGGGGGGGAGGGGATCAGCCCCAGCATTTT. This codes for CASSKSGGGGDQPQHF.

The V call is TRBV5-1, the J call TRBJ2-2; a possible D gene is TRBD2 (5 bases). This CDR3 region has 14 residues. Deletions cut 4 bases from V and 3 bases from J, with 10 bases between. The germline gives CDR1 SGHRS, CDR2 YFSETQ. The DNA for the CDR3 is TGCGCCAGCAGCCGGGAACCGGACACCGGGGAGCTGTTTTTT. Translated, it gives CASSREPDTGELFF.

This chain links TRBV5-1 with TRBJ2-2; 7 bases are a match to TRBD1. The CDR3 spans 15 residues. Trimming took 2 bases from V and 3 from J; bases not matched to a gene: 4. Germline V gene sequence: CDR1 SGHRS, CDR2 YFSETQ. CDR3 amino acids: CASSLETGYTGELFF. The CDR3 bases are TGCGCCAGCAGCTTAGAGACAGGGTACACCGGGGAGCTGTTTTTT.

V is TRBV4-3 and J is TRBJ2-7, with D unresolved. V was cut by 0 bases and J by 4 bases, with 19 bases left in between. This CDR3 is built from 17 residues. In germline, CDR1 is LGHNA, CDR2 YSLEER. CDR3 sequence reads: CASSQEVGTRGTYEQYF. The CDR3 coding sequence is TGCGCCAGCAGCCAAGAAGTAGGCACTCGCGGAACTTACGAGCAGTACTTC.

This chain connects TRBV29-1 to TRBJ1-1; no firm D call. Trimming took off 0 bases at V and 6 bases at J, with 8 bases between the two ends. Germline CDR1 SQVTM, CDR2 ANQGSEA. This CDR3 spans 12 amino acids. The CDR3 loop reads CSVEEGSPEAFF. CDR3 coding DNA: TGCAGCGTTGAAGAGGGGAGCCCTGAAGCTTTCTTT.

V usage is TRBV2 and J usage is TRBJ1-1, with 10 bases identical to TRBD1. Germline V gives CDR1 SNHLY, CDR2 FYNNEI. The CDR3 contains 15 residues. After removal of 11 bases from V and 4 bases from J, the junction contained 13 bases not matched to a gene. This chain's CDR3 is CARNHRDRGFTEAFF. As DNA, the CDR3 is TGTGCCCGGAACCATCGGGACAGGGGTTTCACTGAAGCTTTCTTT.

This chain links TRBV6-1 with TRBJ2-7; D gene unclear. The CDR3 spans 14 residues. Trimming left V 1 base short and J 0 bases short, with 7 bases between. Germline loops: CDR1 MNHNS, CDR2 SASEGT. The CDR3 protein is CASSEDGLSYEQYF. The CDR3 bases are TGTGCCAGCAGTGAAGATGGGCTCTCCTACGAGCAGTACTTC.

This clone has just a few counts. A junction boundary mismatches the germline segment, possibly from a read error. The chain uses TRBV29-1 and TRBJ1-2; 10 nucleotides align to TRBD1. This CDR3 is built from 12 residues. Germline V gene sequence: CDR1 SQVTM, CDR2 ANQGSEA. CDR3 amino acids: CSVEDRGPGYTF. The CDR3 coding sequence is TGCAGCGTAGAAGACAGGGGGCCTGGCTACACCTTC.

The rearrangement uses TRBV18 and TRBJ2-3; possibly TRBD1 for D (7 bases). The CDR3 is 15 amino acids. Trimming removed 8 bases from V and 1 base from J, with 16 bases in between. Per germline, CDR1 KGHSH and CDR2 LQKENI. The CDR3 sequence: CASRSEGAGTDTQYF. The CDR3 DNA is TGTGCCAGCCGCTCGGAGGGGGCCGGCACAGATACGCAGTATTTT.

The sample holds a few counts of this clone. The rearrangement links TRBV29-1 to TRBJ2-5; possibly TRBD1 for D (6 bases). CDR1 and CDR2 (germline): SQVTM, ANQGSEA. Trimming cost V 6 bases and J 0 bases, with 11 bases left between them. This CDR3 comprises 13 residues. The DNA of the CDR3 is TGCAGCGTCATCACAGGGAACCAAGAGACCCAGTACTTC. Amino acid sequence: CSVITGNQETQYF.

This chain uses TRBV15 with TRBJ2-3, with 8 bases matching TRBD2. J lost 0 bases, V lost 8 bases, and 4 bases had no gene match. Germline V gene data show CDR1 as LNHNV and CDR2 as YYDKDF (reference sequence). The CDR3 loop spans 14 amino acids. The CDR3 sequence is CATSPGGSTDTQYF. In nucleotides, the CDR3 is TGTGCCACCTCTCCGGGAGGGAGCACAGATACGCAGTATTTT.

The rearrangement joins TRBV30 to TRBJ1-1, with D perhaps matching TRBD1 (6 bases). Germline CDR1 reads GTSNPN; CDR2 reads SVGIG (reference sequence). The CDR3 has 13 amino acids. The germline V and J ends were trimmed by 8 bases and 5 bases, with 18 bases remaining between them. CDR3 nucleotide sequence: TGTGCCGGGCACAGGGAAGTTGGTACTGAAGCTTTCTTT. Translating it yields CAGHREVGTEAFF. Variable domain in full (rest from reference TRBV30 and TRBJ1-1): SQTIHQWPATLVQPVGSPLSLECTVEGTSNPNLYWYRQAAGRGLQLLFYSVGIGQISSEVPQNLSASRPQDRQFILSSKKLLLSDSGFYLCAGHREVGTEAFFGQGTRLTVV.

This clone was observed a few times. The chain links TRBV7-9 to TRBJ2-5; 7 nucleotides line up with TRBD2. The CDR3 is 14 amino acids. Trimming removed 1 base from V and 6 bases from J; junction bases left unmatched: 5. CDR1 is SEHNR and CDR2 is FQNEAQ in the germline V gene (reference sequence). This chain's CDR3 is CASSLEGGPQTQYF. The CDR3, as DNA: TGTGCCAGCAGCTTAGAGGGAGGGCCTCAGACCCAGTACTTC.

CDR3 nucleotides: TGTGCCAGCCGGAGGAACACCGGGGAGCTGTTTTTT. As protein: CASRRNTGELFF. This rearrangement joins TRBV27 to TRBJ2-2; D not certain. Germline CDR1 MNHEY, CDR2 SMNVEV (reference sequence). Between the trimmed V and J ends, which lost 8 bases and 1 base, there was a span of 5 bases. The CDR3 has 12 amino acids.

The chain joins TRBV7-3 to TRBJ2-1; D gene ambiguous. The CDR3 is 15 amino acids. Germline-derived CDR1 and CDR2 are SGHTA and FQGTGA. V was trimmed by 5 bases and J by 0 bases, leaving 11 bases between them. DNA for the CDR3: TGTGCCAGCAGCCTAAGCGAGAGCTCCTACAATGAGCAGTTCTTC. Translated: CASSLSESSYNEQFF.

The CDR3 bases are TGTGCCAGCAGCCCCGGGGGGCTTCTAGGAAAACTGTTTTTT. Protein: CASSPGGLLGKLFF. The chain has TRBV9 and TRBJ1-4; tentative D call: TRBD1 (6 bases). Trimming left V 4 bases short and J 10 bases short, with 17 bases between. The CDR3 is made up of 14 amino acids. From germline, CDR1 is SGDLS and CDR2 YYNGEE.

This clone has more than one count but fewer than ten. The CDR3 coding sequence is TGCAGCGCTGGAGTACACAATGAGCAGTTCTTC. It yields the protein CSAGVHNEQFF. The chain has TRBV29-1 and TRBJ2-1; D is unclear. V shed 7 bases and J shed 5 bases, with 9 bases lying between them. Germline V gene sequence: CDR1 SQVTM, CDR2 ANQGSEA. This CDR3 is built from 11 residues.

V and J are TRBV2 and TRBJ1-4; a weak D match, TRBD1 (5 bases). CDR1 and CDR2 from the germline V gene are SNHLY and FYNNEI. The CDR3 totals 15 residues. Trimming removed 6 bases at V and 8 bases at J, with 19 bases between. CDR3 DNA: TGTGCCAGCAGAGGAGACTTAAGGGCAGGGGAAAAACTGTTTTTT. Translating it yields CASRGDLRAGEKLFF.

The genes are TRBV11-2 and TRBJ2-1; 13 nucleotides line up with TRBD2. The length of the CDR3 is 15 residues. Germline V gene sequence: CDR1 SGHAT, CDR2 FQNNGV. Trimming cost V 5 bases and J 5 bases; bases outside gene matches: 3. CDR3 nucleotides: TGTGCCAGCAGCAGAGGACTAGCGGGAGACAATGAGCAGTTCTTC. This translates into CASSRGLAGDNEQFF.

This sequence joins TRBV15 and TRBJ1-2; maybe TRBD1 (5 bases). Germline-derived CDR1 and CDR2 are LNHNV and YYDKDF (reference sequence). The ends were cut back, 0 bases at V and 6 bases at J, with 11 bases in the middle. CDR3 length equals 14 residues. This CDR3 reads CATSRDVGVDGYTF. The CDR3 DNA reads TGTGCCACCAGCAGAGATGTAGGGGTAGATGGCTACACCTTC.